Here is one T cell receptor (beta chain) with its context. What it binds is unknown. Using TCRalpha and TCRbeta cDNA, the researchers carried out two nested PCRs that lasted roughly 16 and 10 cycles. From its re-call of the 5' RACE reads, TCRdb lists each CDR3 protein once, without DNA. This sample's clone table lists around 230,000 distinct CDR3 sequences. This sample is part of a study of monozygotic twins with inflammatory bowel disease. Study-wide points: For IBD, no single strong associated signal or clonotype was supported.

The TCR comes from a human donor with ulcerative colitis or Crohn's disease, or a healthy co-twin of an affected twin (not recorded which). The source material was blood.

CDR3 residues: CASSIQPGLGYYNEQFF. The V call is TRBV11-2, the J call TRBJ2-1; TCRdb gives TRBD2 as the D gene, but with no DNA this cannot be confirmed. There are 17 residues in the CDR3. Germline V gene data show CDR1 as SGHAT and CDR2 as FQNNGV.